This is a list of T cell receptor beta chains from one sample in a study of OX40 agonist ivuxolimab in advanced cancers. The table came from immunoSEQ multiplex PCR; TCRdb's copy has only in-frame clones and leaves some out. This sample has 80,000 to 85,000 clones, with under 90% found just once. The specimen comprised CD4+ or CD8+ T cells sorted from blood, sampled in a trial of the OX40 agonist ivuxolimab. The receptors were sampled from an adult with an advanced solid tumor such as melanoma, head and neck, liver or kidney cancer. Both conserved end residues are part of each CDR3. A D gene is named only where the DNA matches it firmly. The size of a clone is reported for some rows only, either as once, few or many, or as a class for expanded clones.

>NA|TRBV30|TRBJ2-7|NA
TGTGCCTGGAGTTACGGACAGAGCAACTACGAGCAGTACTTC
CAWSYGQSNYEQYF
>NA|TRBV7-2|TRBJ2-3|NA
TGTGCCAGCAGCTTAGCCGGGACCACAGATACGCAGTATTTT
CASSLAGTTDTQYF
>once|TRBV7-2|TRBJ2-2|NA
TGTGCCAGCAGCTTAGGTGGAGGGTGGCCGAACACCGGGGAGCTGTTTTTT
CASSLGGGWPNTGELFF
>NA|TRBV28|TRBJ1-5|NA
TGTGCCAGCAGTTTAAAAAAACGACAAACCACATTCAGCAATCAGCCCCAGCATTTT
CASSLKKRQTTFSNQPQHF
>NA|TRBV2|TRBJ2-5|NA
TGTGCCGGGGTAAATGGAGGGGCAGAGGAGACCCAGTACTTC
CAGVNGGAEETQYF
>NA|TRBV9|TRBJ2-5|TRBD2
TGTGCCAGCAGCCCCAGCAGCGGGAGGGATGAGACCCAGTACTTC
CASSPSSGRDETQYF
>NA|TRBV6-5|TRBJ2-1|TRBD2
TGTGCCAGCAGTTTCTCCCCTAGCGGGGATGGGGATGAGCAGTTCTTC
CASSFSPSGDGDEQFF
>NA|TRBV7-9|TRBJ2-2|TRBD1
TGTGCCAGCAGCCGCACAGGGGGGACCGGGGAGCTGTTTTTT
CASSRTGGTGELFF
>few|TRBV28|TRBJ2-4|TRBD1
TGTGCCAGCAGTGACAGGGCTGCCAAAAACATTCAGTACTTC
CASSDRAAKNIQYF
>NA|TRBV19|TRBJ1-5|TRBD1
TGTGCCAGTAGTACCCGGGACAGGGTGGGCAATCAGCCCCAGCATTTT
CASSTRDRVGNQPQHF
>NA|TRBV27|TRBJ1-5|NA
TGTGCCAGCAGTCCGTATAGCAATCAGCCCCAGCATTTT
CASSPYSNQPQHF
>NA|TRBV12-1|TRBJ1-1|NA
TGTGCCAGCAGCTCCCGACTGGGACGGATGAACACTGAAGCTTTCTTT
CASSSRLGRMNTEAFF
>few|TRBV7-9|TRBJ2-3|NA
TGTGCCAGCAGCCCCGACGGGACAACTCTTTCGGATACGCAGTATTTT
CASSPDGTTLSDTQYF
>NA|TRBV9|TRBJ2-7|TRBD2
TGTGCCAGCAGCGTAGCGGGGGCTAGCGGGAACGAGCAGTACTTC
CASSVAGASGNEQYF
>NA|TRBV7-9|TRBJ2-1|TRBD2
TGTGCCAGCAGCTTGTCGACTAGCGGGAGAAACAATGAGCAGTTCTTC
CASSLSTSGRNNEQFF
>NA|TRBV12-5|TRBJ2-4|TRBD1
TGTGCTAGTGGTCCTGGGACAGGGGGCGACTTTATAGCCAAAAACATTCAGTACTTC
CASGPGTGGDFIAKNIQYF
>NA|TRBV2|TRBJ2-5|NA
TGTGCCAGCAGCAGACGGGACACAGAAGAGACCCAGTACTTC
CASSRRDTEETQYF
>few|TRBV7-3|TRBJ1-1|NA
TGTGCCAGCAGCTTACACCCGGCACGGACAGCGAACACTGAAGCTTTCTTT
CASSLHPARTANTEAFF
>NA|TRBV7-7|TRBJ2-5|NA
TGTGCTAGCAGCTTATCGTCAGGGACCCAGTACTTC
CASSLSSGTQYF
>NA|TRBV7-2|TRBJ1-1|NA
TGTGCCAGCAGCCCAGGATTGGGCGGGTATGAAGCTTTCTTT
CASSPGLGGYEAFF
>few|TRBV19|TRBJ1-5|TRBD1
TGTGCCAGTAGTCCGGGACAGGGAAATCAGCCCCAGCATTTT
CASSPGQGNQPQHF
>NA|TRBV4-3|TRBJ1-5|NA
TGCGCCAGCAGCCAAGATCACGGGGATCAGCCCCAGCATTTT
CASSQDHGDQPQHF
>NA|TRBV30|TRBJ2-7|NA
TGTGCCTGGAGTGTTGGCGCGGCGCACGAGCAGTACTTC
CAWSVGAAHEQYF
>NA|TRBV7-8|TRBJ2-7|TRBD1
TGTGCCAGCAGCCTAGACCGACAGGGGGCCTACGAGCAGTACTTC
CASSLDRQGAYEQYF
>NA|TRBV27|TRBJ2-2|NA
TGTGCCAGCAGGGACACCGGGGAGCTGTTTTTT
CASRDTGELFF
>NA|TRBV6-6|TRBJ2-2|NA
TGTGCCAGCAGTTACGCCCGGGGGAACACCGGGGAGCTGTTTTTT
CASSYARGNTGELFF
>few|TRBV7-9|TRBJ1-1|NA
TGTGCCAGCAGAGATTGGGCGAACACTGAAGCTTTCTTT
CASRDWANTEAFF
>NA|TRBV13|TRBJ2-5|NA
TGTGCCAGCAGCCAAAGACACGAATGGGACACCTCAGAGACCCAGTACTTC
CASSQRHEWDTSETQYF
>NA|TRBV7-8|TRBJ2-1|NA
TGTGCCAGCAGCTTAGTTTCCCAGCCTACCCCGAGTTTCTCCTACAATGAGCAGTTCTTC
CASSLVSQPTPSFSYNEQFF
>NA|TRBV30|TRBJ1-5|TRBD1
TGTGCCTTGGACAGGGGGCCTAATCAGCCCCAGCATTTT
CALDRGPNQPQHF
>NA|TRBV5-1|TRBJ2-1|NA
TGCGCCAGCAGTGTTGCGCACCCCGCCTACAATGAGCAGTTCTTC
CASSVAHPAYNEQFF
>NA|TRBV5-6|TRBJ2-3|TRBD2
TGTGCCAGCAGCTACCTAGAACTAGCGTTGGATACGCAGTATTTT
CASSYLELALDTQYF
>NA|TRBV30|TRBJ1-5|NA
TGTGCCTGGAGTGTACTAGGGGGTATCCAGCCCCAGCATTTT
CAWSVLGGIQPQHF
>few|TRBV13|TRBJ2-3|NA
TGTGCCAGCAGCCGGGAGGGACAGGCCAGCACAGATACGCAGTATTTT
CASSREGQASTDTQYF
>NA|TRBV4-2|TRBJ2-3|NA
TGTGCCAGCAGCCAGGGTTGGGCAGGGAACACAGATACGCAGTATTTT
CASSQGWAGNTDTQYF
>few|TRBV30|TRBJ1-5|NA
TGTGCCTGGAGTGTACCAGGGATGAATCAGCCCCAGCATTTT
CAWSVPGMNQPQHF
>NA|TRBV29-1|TRBJ1-2|TRBD1
TGCAGCGTTGAACGTGGACAGGGGCGCTACACCTTC
CSVERGQGRYTF
>NA|TRBV5-7|TRBJ2-7|TRBD2
TGTGCCAGCAGCCAAGGACTAGCGGGAGGGCCCGGGGAATACGAGCAGTACTTC
CASSQGLAGGPGEYEQYF
>NA|TRBV28|TRBJ2-1|TRBD2
TGTGCCAGCAGTCCCCGTAGCGGGGTCTACAATGAGCAGTTCTTC
CASSPRSGVYNEQFF
>NA|TRBV7-2|TRBJ1-5|NA
TGTGCCAGCAGCTTAGAGCCGGGGGGCAATCAGCCCCAGCATTTT
CASSLEPGGNQPQHF
>NA|TRBV7-9|TRBJ1-1|TRBD1
TGTGCCAGCAGCTACTCGGACAGGTTATTAACTGAAGCTTTCTTT
CASSYSDRLLTEAFF
>NA|TRBV4-3|TRBJ2-1|NA
TGCGCCAGCAGCCAAGCCAACCTCCAGTTCTTC
CASSQANLQFF
>NA|TRBV6-6|TRBJ2-3|NA
TGTGCCAGCTTTATGCCAGATACGCAGTATTTT
CASFMPDTQYF
>NA|TRBV6-1|TRBJ1-4|NA
TGTGCCAGCAGTGAAGCGGTAGGGACCCCAACTAATGAAAAACTGTTTTTT
CASSEAVGTPTNEKLFF
>NA|TRBV28|TRBJ1-2|NA
TGTGCCAGCGGGGAGCGCTATGGCTACACCTTC
CASGERYGYTF
>NA|TRBV19|TRBJ2-2|NA
TGTGCCAGTAGGAAAAGGACCGAAAACACCGGGGAGCTGTTTTTT
CASRKRTENTGELFF
>NA|TRBV9|TRBJ1-3|TRBD1
TGTGCCAGCAGCGCGTTTGGGACAGGGATTGGAAACACCATATATTTT
CASSAFGTGIGNTIYF
>once|TRBV5-1|TRBJ1-1|NA
TGCGCCAGCAGCGACCGACTTGAAGCTTTCTTT
CASSDRLEAFF
>NA|TRBV5-1|TRBJ2-5|TRBD2
TGCGCCAGCAGCTTGGGTCAGCGGGAGCTGCATTACGAGACCCAGTACTTC
CASSLGQRELHYETQYF
>NA|TRBV7-9|TRBJ2-1|TRBD2
TGTGCCAGCAGCTCCGGGACTAGCGGGCGATACAATGAGCAGTTCTTC
CASSSGTSGRYNEQFF
>NA|TRBV9|TRBJ2-5|TRBD2
TGTGCCAGCAGTTGGACTAGCGGGGGGCCAGAGACCCAGTACTTC
CASSWTSGGPETQYF
>few|TRBV7-9|TRBJ1-4|NA
TGTGCCAGCAACCAGGAAACTAATGAAAAACTGTTTTTT
CASNQETNEKLFF
>NA|TRBV29-1|TRBJ2-1|NA
TGCAGCGTTGAGGGACTGTCCTACAATGAGCAGTTCTTC
CSVEGLSYNEQFF
>NA|TRBV4-2|TRBJ1-2|NA
TGTGCCAGCAGCCAAGGTGGGGGCCGTAACTATGGCTACACCTTC
CASSQGGGRNYGYTF